A selection of T cell receptor beta chains follows, all from one sample in a study of blood T cell repertoires in COVID-19. Measured with immunoSEQ multiplex PCR; TCRdb has only the in-frame clones, and not every one. The sample lists approximately 120,000 clones; around four fifths were seen once. Sequencing input: peripheral blood. These receptors were collected from a man older than 75 with acute or convalescent COVID-19. Each CDR3 is given with its conserved first and last residue. The order of the fields is D gene, J gene, V gene, clone size, CDR3 DNA, CDR3 protein. The D gene is left open where the match is weak. Part of the rows lack a size; the others show once, few, many or a class for expanded clones.

TRBD2 TRBJ2-5 TRBV7-2 - TGTGCCAGCAGCTTATTCAGCGGGAGAGAGACCCAGTACTTC CASSLFSGRETQYF
TRBD2 TRBJ2-3 TRBV29-1 - TGCAGCGGGACTAGCGGGGGGAGTGCAGATACGCAGTATTTT CSGTSGGSADTQYF
TRBD2 TRBJ2-3 TRBV11-2 - TGTGCCAGCAGCCAGGGGACTAGCGGACCCACAGATACGCAGTATTTT CASSQGTSGPTDTQYF
TRBD1 TRBJ2-5 TRBV11-2 once TGTGCCAGCAGCTCCCCCCCGGGACAGAGAAAAGAGACCCAGTACTTC CASSSPPGQRKETQYF
TRBD2 TRBJ2-1 TRBV24-1 - TGTGCCACCAGTGGCGGGGGGTACAATGAGCAGTTCTTC CATSGGGYNEQFF
- TRBJ1-3 TRBV11-2 - TGTGCCAGCAGCCAGGGGACCCGGATGACTGGAAACACCATATATTTT CASSQGTRMTGNTIYF
TRBD1 TRBJ2-5 TRBV9 - TGTGCCAGCAGCGTAGGAACGGGACAGTGGTGGGAGACCCAGTACTTC CASSVGTGQWWETQYF
- TRBJ1-2 TRBV2 - TGTGCCAGCAGTGTTATGACAGGAAATGGCTACACCTTC CASSVMTGNGYTF
TRBD2 TRBJ2-1 TRBV5-6 - TGTGCCAGCAGCCGGAGTGGGGAGGGTCTGTCCTACAATGAGCAGTTCTTC CASSRSGEGLSYNEQFF
TRBD2 TRBJ2-7 TRBV11-2 once TGTGCCAGCAGCCGGGCCCCCGGGGGGATCGAGCAGTACTTC CASSRAPGGIEQYF
TRBD2 TRBJ2-1 TRBV5-1 few TGCGCCAGCAGCTTCCGTACACTAGCGGGGGCATACAATGAGCAGTTCTTC CASSFRTLAGAYNEQFF
- TRBJ1-2 TRBV4-2 - TGTGCCAGCAGCCAAGCGGGTGACTATGGCTACACCTTC CASSQAGDYGYTF
- TRBJ2-7 TRBV6-5 - TGTGCCAGCAGTTACTCCTGGTCAGGGGCCTACGAGCAGTACTTC CASSYSWSGAYEQYF
- TRBJ2-1 TRBV20-1 - TGCAGTGCCCCCCTAAGGGGGCAGTTCTTC CSAPLRGQFF
TRBD1 TRBJ1-1 TRBV9 - TGTGCCAGCAGCACCCGGGACAGGGGGACTGAAGCTTTCTTT CASSTRDRGTEAFF
TRBD2 TRBJ2-2 TRBV5-1 - TGCGCCAGCGGCGGGGGGAACGCGAACACCGGGGAGCTGTTTTTT CASGGGNANTGELFF
TRBD2 TRBJ2-2 TRBV7-6 - TGTGCCAGCAGCACTAGCGGGGGAACGAACACCGGGGAGCTGTTTTTT CASSTSGGTNTGELFF
TRBD1 TRBJ1-6 TRBV5-1 - TGCGCCAGTAGAGTTGAGGGGGCCCCGGATTCACCCCTCCACTTT CASRVEGAPDSPLHF
TRBD1 TRBJ1-6 TRBV7-2 - TGTGCCAGCAGCCCCGGGACAGAGAATTCACCCCTCCACTTT CASSPGTENSPLHF
TRBD1 TRBJ2-3 TRBV5-1 - TGCGCCAGCAGCGACCAGGGACAGGGAACAGATACGCAGTATTTT CASSDQGQGTDTQYF
- TRBJ1-5 TRBV2 - TGTGCCAGCAGCCCTGGCCAGAACAATCAGCCCCAGCATTTT CASSPGQNNQPQHF
- TRBJ2-7 TRBV18 - TGTGCCAGCTCACCAGCGGGGGCAGGGGTTGAGCAGTACTTC CASSPAGAGVEQYF
TRBD1 TRBJ1-4 TRBV5-1 - TGCGCCAGCAGCCGGGGACAGGCCCCTGGGGAAAAACTGTTTTTT CASSRGQAPGEKLFF
TRBD2 TRBJ2-5 TRBV7-2 - TGTGCCAGCAGCTTTAGCGGGGGATTGGGAGAGACCCAGTACTTC CASSFSGGLGETQYF
- TRBJ1-5 TRBV6-5 - TGTGCCAGCAGTTACTCAGGGGAAAGGAATCAGCCCCAGCATTTT CASSYSGERNQPQHF
- TRBJ1-5 TRBV19 - TGTGCCAGTAGTATTCGTTCGGCGGGAGGCAATCAGCCCCAGCATTTT CASSIRSAGGNQPQHF
- TRBJ2-2 TRBV5-6 - TGTGCCAGCAGCTTGGACGGCACCGGGGAGCTGTTTTTT CASSLDGTGELFF
- TRBJ2-3 TRBV5-1 - TGCGCCAGCAGCTTGGCACATTTTGACACAGATACGCAGTATTTT CASSLAHFDTDTQYF
TRBD2 TRBJ2-1 TRBV2 - TGTGCCAGCATTCTGACTAGCGGGGGGTCCAATGAGCAGTTCTTC CASILTSGGSNEQFF
- TRBJ2-2 TRBV7-2 - TGTGCCAGCAGCTTTTCCCAGAACACCGGGGAGCTGTTTTTT CASSFSQNTGELFF
TRBD1 TRBJ1-1 TRBV7-9 - TGTGCCAGCAGTTCAAGGACAGGGGCTTTCTTT CASSSRTGAFF
- TRBJ2-7 TRBV18 once TGTGCCAGCTCACCGGGGGCGGCGGAATCCTACGAGCAGTACTTC CASSPGAAESYEQYF
TRBD1 TRBJ1-5 TRBV19 - TGTGCCAGTAGCATACAGGGGAATGGGAATCAGCCCCAGCATTTT CASSIQGNGNQPQHF
TRBD1 TRBJ2-1 TRBV7-3 few TGTGCCAGCAGCCTCGGGACAGCTTACAATGAGCAGTTCTTC CASSLGTAYNEQFF
- TRBJ1-2 TRBV21-1 - TGTGCCAGCAGCAAAGTGTTCAGACATTATGGCTACACCTTC CASSKVFRHYGYTF
- TRBJ2-5 TRBV30 - TGTGCCTGGACCCGGACTAACTACCAAGAGACCCAGTACTTC CAWTRTNYQETQYF
- TRBJ1-5 TRBV21-1 - TGTGCCAGCAGCAAAGTAGGCCAGGGGCCCCAGCCCCAGCATTTT CASSKVGQGPQPQHF
- TRBJ2-2 TRBV3-1/TRBV3-2 - TGTGCCAGCAGCCATGTAAACACCGGGGAGCTGTTTTTT CASSHVNTGELFF
- TRBJ1-5 TRBV27 - TGTGCCAGCAGTTCAGGGTGGAGCAATCAGCCCCAGCATTTT CASSSGWSNQPQHF
TRBD1 TRBJ2-1 TRBV7-7 - TGTGCCAGCAGCCCCGGGACAGACTACAATGAGCAGTTCTTC CASSPGTDYNEQFF
- TRBJ2-3 TRBV6-5 - TGTGCCAGCAGCGAGGTGTATAACACAGATACGCAGTATTTT CASSEVYNTDTQYF
TRBD1 TRBJ1-1 TRBV30 - TGTGCCTGGATCGAACTTCAGGGGGGAACTGAAGCTTTCTTT CAWIELQGGTEAFF
TRBD1 TRBJ2-5 TRBV6-2/TRBV6-3 - TGTGCCAGCAGTCCGTTGGGTTGGGACAGGAAGGAGACCCAGTACTTC CASSPLGWDRKETQYF
TRBD1 TRBJ1-2 TRBV28 - TGTGCCAGCAGTTCCCTCGGACAGGGTTATGGCTACACCTTC CASSSLGQGYGYTF
- TRBJ1-4 TRBV4-1 once TGCGCCAGCAGCCAAGGACCGGACTCTAATGAAAAACTGTTTTTT CASSQGPDSNEKLFF
TRBD1 TRBJ2-7 TRBV5-6 - TGTGCCAGCAGCTTGGTTTGGCAGGGGGCCTACGAGCAGTACTTC CASSLVWQGAYEQYF
TRBD1 TRBJ2-2 TRBV2 - TGTGCCAGCAGGCACCTCGACAGGGGGTCCGGGGAGCTGTTTTTT CASRHLDRGSGELFF
- TRBJ1-6 TRBV30 - TGTGCCTGGACCCGCTCCTATAATTCACCCCTCCACTTT CAWTRSYNSPLHF
- TRBJ2-7 TRBV14 - TGTGCCAGCAGCCAAGGGTTCAGGGTGAATCGGTACGAGCAGTACTTC CASSQGFRVNRYEQYF
TRBD2 TRBJ2-3 TRBV2 - TGTGCCAGCGCGGGGGGGGTCACAGATACGCAGTATTTT CASAGGVTDTQYF
- TRBJ1-1 TRBV28 once TGTGCCAGCAATTATTGGGGGGGGAACACTGAAGCTTTCTTT CASNYWGGNTEAFF
- TRBJ2-5 TRBV11-1 - TGTGCCAGCAGCGCCGAGAAAGAGACCCAGTACTTC CASSAEKETQYF
- TRBJ2-7 TRBV6-2/TRBV6-3 - TGTGCCAGCAGTTTGTCGTATTACGAGCAGTACTTC CASSLSYYEQYF
- TRBJ2-7 TRBV29-1 - TGCAGCGTTGAATTCTCGACCCAGGGGTACGAGCAGTACTTC CSVEFSTQGYEQYF
TRBD1 TRBJ2-7 TRBV19 - TGTGCCAGTGCAAAAGGGACAGGGACTCCCTACGAGCAGTACTTC CASAKGTGTPYEQYF
TRBD1 TRBJ2-5 TRBV27 - TGTGCCAGCAGTTCCGTCACAGGGGGCAGGGAAAAAGAGACCCAGTACTTC CASSSVTGGREKETQYF
- TRBJ2-3 TRBV15 once TGTGCCACCAGTCTTCCACAGGAAGGCACAGATACGCAGTATTTT CATSLPQEGTDTQYF
TRBD1 TRBJ2-5 TRBV4-2 - TGTGCCAGCAGCCAAGGGGACAGGGCCGAGACCCAGTACTTC CASSQGDRAETQYF
- TRBJ2-3 TRBV4-3 - TGCGCCAGCAGCCAAGACAGGGAAGATACGCAGTATTTT CASSQDREDTQYF
TRBD2 TRBJ2-3 TRBV10-3 - TGTGCCATCAGCGGGGACTACGGCACAGATACGCAGTATTTT CAISGDYGTDTQYF